This is a list of T cell receptor beta chains from one sample in a study of cytotoxic CD8 clonotypes in ibrutinib-treated CLL. Only in-frame clones appear in the TCRdb table, and some are missing; sequencing was by immunoSEQ multiplex PCR. The table lists 97,000 or so clones, 70% to 80% of them singletons. This specimen was PBMCs, taken after 12 months of ibrutinib treatment. All receptors derive from a human donor with chronic lymphocytic leukemia. Each CDR3 is given with its conserved first and last residue.

V gene	J gene	CDR3 protein
TRBV4-1	TRBJ2-3	CASSPITSGTDTQYF
TRBV6-5	TRBJ2-3	CASSLSGGTDTQYF
TRBV7-2	TRBJ1-2	CASSSLPERAKGNYGYTF
TRBV7-3	TRBJ2-7	CASSPGDNNYEQYF
TRBV7-2	TRBJ2-2	CASNGYGELFF
TRBV4-2	TRBJ2-3	CASSQGVAGRTDTQYF
TRBV25-1	TRBJ1-2	CASSGGQGYTF
TRBV7-2	TRBJ2-1	CASRSRLAGGYNEQFF
TRBV30	TRBJ1-1	CAWSVIHLNTEAFF
TRBV9	TRBJ2-3	CASSGEWRADTQYF
TRBV15	TRBJ1-2	CATSRGQGGIGYTF
TRBV7-9	TRBJ1-1	CASSARRGSNTEAFF
TRBV7-8	TRBJ2-7	CASSFQTYEQYF